This TCR beta chain originates from a study of blood T cell repertoires in COVID-19 (dated by TCRdb to the early 2020s). Regarding the complete study: Samples from collaborators originated in the United States, Italy and Spain and spanned both the acute and convalescent phases of COVID-19. A freely available public database, intended as a resource for researchers studying the immune response to SARS-CoV-2, is where the repertoires were released. The samples were drawn from the first 160 participants of the ongoing ImmuneRACE study and from 1,200 or so subjects provided by 6 global collaborators. Deeply sampled blood TCRbeta repertoires from subjects exposed to, actively infected with, or recovered from COVID-19 were included in the dataset. Where HLA class I and class II types were available, the types were taken from metadata supplied by the sample provider, not from assay-based typing. Sample metadata almost always included a de-identified subject ID, COVID-19 status, age in years and sex. The prospective study material was composed of cDNA or gDNA derived from T cells, B-cell-depleted T cells, or PBMCs. What the study reported, not specific to this receptor: How much clinical and demographic metadata was included differed by source and by participant, and the metadata was provided uncurated.

CDR1 WSHSY and CDR2 SAAADI are derived from the germline V gene. V is cut by 5 bases and J by 6 bases, and the space between the germline ends is 16 bases. Measured from the cysteine to the phenylalanine, the CDR3 is 14 residues long. The DNA shown is the 42-base CDR3, in frame from base 1. TCRbeta CDR3 regions were amplified from genomic DNA by means of the immunoSEQ Assay, a bias-controlled multiplex PCR. Concerning the study's data processing: The number of nucleated cells in each sample was estimated from the amplification of reference gene primers within the assay. Sequence reads were collapsed and filtered to measure the absolute abundance of every unique TCRbeta CDR3 rearrangement. For each sample, productive Simpson clonality was calculated by taking the square root of Simpson's diversity index across productive rearrangements. As stored in TCRdb, this immuneACCESS dataset retains in-frame rearrangements with V and J assigned. A fraction of the clones does not appear; measured against another copy, unresolved V genes explain less than half of the discrepancy, and the remainder lacks a known reason. The V and J calls and clone size were taken over from that table, and D and trimming were inferred from the DNA. The sample table shows under 300,000 clones, and 65% to 85% are seen once. The ten largest clones add up to 5.5% of the sample.

Whole blood was collected in K2EDTA tubes by collaborating institutions according to the institutions' own protocols. For TCRbeta analysis, collaborators shipped samples as frozen whole blood, isolated PBMCs, or DNA extracted from either of those sample types. Concerning this clone: The antigen it binds to is not known. Base quality data are lacking; no much larger clone is found one base away.

The source of this sequence is a human donor in a cohort sampled during active COVID-19. Sequenced sample: peripheral blood. The rearranged chain carries TRBV10-2 and TRBJ1-2; the D gene is perhaps TRBD1, from 6 matching bases. The sequenced DNA: TGCGCCAGCAGTCAACAGGGACGACGCGATGGCTACACCTTC. This codes for CASSQQGRRDGYTF.